This T cell receptor (beta chain) was observed in a study of blood T cells in healthy people across ages. Worth noting for this clonotype: What it recognizes is unknown.

CDR3 length equals 17 residues. Trimming removed 0 bases at V and 0 bases at J, with 12 bases between. Germline V lookup: CDR1 ENHRY, CDR2 SYGVKD. General study results and limits: A strong correlation was seen between TCR beta diversity and naive T cell percentage.

Alongside a J-beta primer mix, a sample-barcoded 5' primer served in a second PCR lasting roughly 6 to 11 cycles. There were at least 2.5 million CDR3-containing paired-end reads obtained from each sample. TCRdb reprocessed the 5' RACE reads with MiXCR, giving one entry per CDR3 protein. Of approximately 900,000 distinct CDR3 sequences detected, roughly 52% appear once; the ten largest clones hold about an eighth. Isolation yielded PBMCs, at least 7 million per sample, in every case. The rearrangement links TRBV10-3 to TRBJ2-1; D gene unclear. Sequenced material: blood. The source is a man aged 25 to 45 in good health. The CDR3 spells CAISESQTVSSYNEQFF. The CDR3 DNA sequence: TGTGCCATCAGTGAGTCACAGACGGTGAGCTCCTACAATGAGCAGTTCTTC.